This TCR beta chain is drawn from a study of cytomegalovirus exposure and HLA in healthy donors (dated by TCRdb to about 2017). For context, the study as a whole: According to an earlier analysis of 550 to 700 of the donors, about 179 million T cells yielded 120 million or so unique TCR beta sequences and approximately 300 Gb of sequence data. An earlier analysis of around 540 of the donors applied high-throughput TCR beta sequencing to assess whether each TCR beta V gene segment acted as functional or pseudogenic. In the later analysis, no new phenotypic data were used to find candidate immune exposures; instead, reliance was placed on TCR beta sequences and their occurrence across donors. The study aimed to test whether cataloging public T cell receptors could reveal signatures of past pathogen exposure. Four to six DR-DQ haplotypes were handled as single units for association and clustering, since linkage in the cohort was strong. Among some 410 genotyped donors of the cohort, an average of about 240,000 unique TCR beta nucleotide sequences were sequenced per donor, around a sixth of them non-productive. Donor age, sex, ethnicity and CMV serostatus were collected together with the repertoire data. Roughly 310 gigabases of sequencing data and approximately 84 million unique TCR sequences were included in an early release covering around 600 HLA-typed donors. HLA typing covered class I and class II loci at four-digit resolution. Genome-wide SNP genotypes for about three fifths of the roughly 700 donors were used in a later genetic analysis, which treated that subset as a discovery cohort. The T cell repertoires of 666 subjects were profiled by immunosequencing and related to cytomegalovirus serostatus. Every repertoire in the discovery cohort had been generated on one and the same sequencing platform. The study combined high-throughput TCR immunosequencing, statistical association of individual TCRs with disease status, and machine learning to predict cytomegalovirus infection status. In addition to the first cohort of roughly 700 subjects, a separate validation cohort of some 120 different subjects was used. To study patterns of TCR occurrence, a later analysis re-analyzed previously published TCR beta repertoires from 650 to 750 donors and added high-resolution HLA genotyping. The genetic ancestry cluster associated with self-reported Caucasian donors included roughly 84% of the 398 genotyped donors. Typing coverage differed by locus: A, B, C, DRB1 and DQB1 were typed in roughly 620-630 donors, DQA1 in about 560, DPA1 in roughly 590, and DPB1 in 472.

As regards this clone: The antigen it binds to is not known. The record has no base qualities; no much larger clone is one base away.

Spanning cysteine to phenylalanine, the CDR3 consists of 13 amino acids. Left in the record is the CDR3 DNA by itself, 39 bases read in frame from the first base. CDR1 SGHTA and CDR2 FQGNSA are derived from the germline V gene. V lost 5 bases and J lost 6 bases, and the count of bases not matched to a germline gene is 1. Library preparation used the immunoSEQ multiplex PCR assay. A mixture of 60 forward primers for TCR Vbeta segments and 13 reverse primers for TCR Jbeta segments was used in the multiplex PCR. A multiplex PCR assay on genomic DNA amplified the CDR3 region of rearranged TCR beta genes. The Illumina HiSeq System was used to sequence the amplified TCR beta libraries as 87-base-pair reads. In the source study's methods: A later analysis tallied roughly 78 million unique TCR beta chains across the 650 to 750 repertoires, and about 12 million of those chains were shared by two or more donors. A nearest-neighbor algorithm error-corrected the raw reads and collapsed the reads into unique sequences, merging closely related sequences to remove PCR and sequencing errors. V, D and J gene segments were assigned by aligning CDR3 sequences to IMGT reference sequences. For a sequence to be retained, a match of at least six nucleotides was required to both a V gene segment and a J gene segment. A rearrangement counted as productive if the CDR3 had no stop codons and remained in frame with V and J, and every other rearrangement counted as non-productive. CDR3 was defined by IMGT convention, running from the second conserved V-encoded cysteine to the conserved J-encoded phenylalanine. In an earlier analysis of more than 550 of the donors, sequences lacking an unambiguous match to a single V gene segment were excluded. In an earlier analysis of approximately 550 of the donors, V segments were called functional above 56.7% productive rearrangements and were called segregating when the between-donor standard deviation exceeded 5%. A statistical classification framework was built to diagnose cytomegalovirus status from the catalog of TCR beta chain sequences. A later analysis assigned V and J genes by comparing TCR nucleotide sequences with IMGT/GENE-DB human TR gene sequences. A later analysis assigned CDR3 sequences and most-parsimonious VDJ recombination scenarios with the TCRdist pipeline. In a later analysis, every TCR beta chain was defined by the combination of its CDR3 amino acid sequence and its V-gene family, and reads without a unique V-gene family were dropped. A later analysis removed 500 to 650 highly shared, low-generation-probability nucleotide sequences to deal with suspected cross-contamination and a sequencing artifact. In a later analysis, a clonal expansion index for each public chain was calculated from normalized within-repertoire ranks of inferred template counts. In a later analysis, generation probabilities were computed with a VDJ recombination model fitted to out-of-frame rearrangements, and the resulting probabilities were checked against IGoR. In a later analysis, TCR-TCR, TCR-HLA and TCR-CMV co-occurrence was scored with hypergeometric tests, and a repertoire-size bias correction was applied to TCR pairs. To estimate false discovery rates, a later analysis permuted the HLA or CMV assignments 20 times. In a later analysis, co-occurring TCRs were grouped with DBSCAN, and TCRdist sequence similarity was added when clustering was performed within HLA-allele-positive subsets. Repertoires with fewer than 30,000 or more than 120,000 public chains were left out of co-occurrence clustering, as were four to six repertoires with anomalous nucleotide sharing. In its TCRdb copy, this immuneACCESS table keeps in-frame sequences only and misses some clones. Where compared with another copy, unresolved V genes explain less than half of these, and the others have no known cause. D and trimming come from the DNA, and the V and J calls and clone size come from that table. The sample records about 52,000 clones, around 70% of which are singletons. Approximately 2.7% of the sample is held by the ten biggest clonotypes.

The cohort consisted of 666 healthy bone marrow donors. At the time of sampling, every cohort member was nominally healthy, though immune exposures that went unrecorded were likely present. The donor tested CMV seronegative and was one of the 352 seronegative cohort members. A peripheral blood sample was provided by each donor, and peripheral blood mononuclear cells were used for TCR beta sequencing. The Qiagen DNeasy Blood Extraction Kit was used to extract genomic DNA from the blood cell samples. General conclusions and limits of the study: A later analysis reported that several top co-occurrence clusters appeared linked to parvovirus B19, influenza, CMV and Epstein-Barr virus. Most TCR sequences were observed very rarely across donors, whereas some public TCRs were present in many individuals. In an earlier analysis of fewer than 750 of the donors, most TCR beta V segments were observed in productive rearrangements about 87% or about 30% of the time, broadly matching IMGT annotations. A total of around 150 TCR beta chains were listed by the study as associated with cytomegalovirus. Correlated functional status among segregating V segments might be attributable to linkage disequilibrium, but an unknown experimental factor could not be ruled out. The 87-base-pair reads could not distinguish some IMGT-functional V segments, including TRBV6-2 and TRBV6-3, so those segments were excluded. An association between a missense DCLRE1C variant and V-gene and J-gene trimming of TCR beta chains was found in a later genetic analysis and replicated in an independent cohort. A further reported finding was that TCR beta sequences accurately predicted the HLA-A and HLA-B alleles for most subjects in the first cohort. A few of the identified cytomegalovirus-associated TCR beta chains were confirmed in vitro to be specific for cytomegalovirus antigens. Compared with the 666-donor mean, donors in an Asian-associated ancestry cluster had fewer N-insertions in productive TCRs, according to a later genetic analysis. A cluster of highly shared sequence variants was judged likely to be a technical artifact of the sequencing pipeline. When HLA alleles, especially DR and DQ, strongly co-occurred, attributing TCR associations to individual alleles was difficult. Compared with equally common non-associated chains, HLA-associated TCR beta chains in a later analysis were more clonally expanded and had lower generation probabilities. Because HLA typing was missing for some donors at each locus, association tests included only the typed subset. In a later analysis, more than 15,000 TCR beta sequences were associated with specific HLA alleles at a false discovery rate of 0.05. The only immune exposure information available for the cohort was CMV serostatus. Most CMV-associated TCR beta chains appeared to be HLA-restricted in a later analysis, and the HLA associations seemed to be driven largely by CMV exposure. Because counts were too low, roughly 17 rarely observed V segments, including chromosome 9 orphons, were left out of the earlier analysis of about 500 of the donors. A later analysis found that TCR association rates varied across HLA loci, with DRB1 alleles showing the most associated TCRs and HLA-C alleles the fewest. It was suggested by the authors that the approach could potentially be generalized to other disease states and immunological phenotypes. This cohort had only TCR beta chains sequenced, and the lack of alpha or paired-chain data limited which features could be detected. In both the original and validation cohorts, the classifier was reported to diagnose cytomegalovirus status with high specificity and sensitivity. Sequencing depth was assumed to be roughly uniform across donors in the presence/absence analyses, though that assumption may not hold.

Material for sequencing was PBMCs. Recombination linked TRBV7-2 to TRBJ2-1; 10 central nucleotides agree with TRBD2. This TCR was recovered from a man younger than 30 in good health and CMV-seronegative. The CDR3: CASSRTSGNEQFF. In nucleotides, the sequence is TGTGCCAGCAGCCGGACTAGCGGCAATGAGCAGTTCTTC.